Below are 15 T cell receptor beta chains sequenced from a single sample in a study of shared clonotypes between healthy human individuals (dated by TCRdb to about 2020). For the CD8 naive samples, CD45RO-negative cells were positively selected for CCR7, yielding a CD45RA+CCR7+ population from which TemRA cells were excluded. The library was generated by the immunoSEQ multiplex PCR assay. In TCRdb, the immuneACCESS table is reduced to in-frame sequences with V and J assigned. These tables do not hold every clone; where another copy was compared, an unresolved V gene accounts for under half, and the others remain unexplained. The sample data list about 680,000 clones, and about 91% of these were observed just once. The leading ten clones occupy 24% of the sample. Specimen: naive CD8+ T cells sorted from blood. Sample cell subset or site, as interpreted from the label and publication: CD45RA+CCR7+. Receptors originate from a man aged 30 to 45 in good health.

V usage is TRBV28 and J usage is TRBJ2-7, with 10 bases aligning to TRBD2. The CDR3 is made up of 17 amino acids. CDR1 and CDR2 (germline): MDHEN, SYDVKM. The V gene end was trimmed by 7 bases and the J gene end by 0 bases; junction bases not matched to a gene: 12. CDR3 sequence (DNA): TGTGCCAGCAAACCGGGACTAGCGAAGAAGAGCTCCTACGAGCAGTACTTC. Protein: CASKPGLAKKSSYEQYF.

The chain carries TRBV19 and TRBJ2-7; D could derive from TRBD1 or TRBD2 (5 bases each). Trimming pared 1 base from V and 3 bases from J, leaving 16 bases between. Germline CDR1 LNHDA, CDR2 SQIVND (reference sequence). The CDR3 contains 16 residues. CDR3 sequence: CASSIVRDVGNYEQYF. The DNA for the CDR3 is TGTGCCAGTAGTATAGTTCGGGACGTGGGGAACTACGAGCAGTACTTC.

In DNA form, the CDR3 reads TGTGCCAGCAGCTCATATGACAGGGGGACGGAGCAGTTCTTC. Translated: CASSSYDRGTEQFF. The chain links TRBV7-9 to TRBJ2-1; 9 nucleotides match TRBD1. This CDR3 is built from 14 residues. V shed 4 bases, J shed 10 bases, and the junction held 8 bases outside the gene matches. Germline assignment: CDR1 SEHNR and CDR2 FQNEAQ (reference sequence).

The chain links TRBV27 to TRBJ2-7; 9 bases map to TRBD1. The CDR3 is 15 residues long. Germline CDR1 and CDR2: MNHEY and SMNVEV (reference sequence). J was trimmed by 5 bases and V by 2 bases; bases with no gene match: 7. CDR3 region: CASSLETGGYHEQYF. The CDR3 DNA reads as TGTGCCAGCAGTTTAGAAACAGGGGGCTACCACGAGCAGTACTTC.

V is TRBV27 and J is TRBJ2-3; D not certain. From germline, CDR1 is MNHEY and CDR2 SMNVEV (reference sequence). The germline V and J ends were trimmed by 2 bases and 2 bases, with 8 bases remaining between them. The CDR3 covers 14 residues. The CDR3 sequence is CASSLRENTDTQYF. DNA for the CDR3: TGTGCCAGCAGTTTACGAGAGAACACAGATACGCAGTATTTT.

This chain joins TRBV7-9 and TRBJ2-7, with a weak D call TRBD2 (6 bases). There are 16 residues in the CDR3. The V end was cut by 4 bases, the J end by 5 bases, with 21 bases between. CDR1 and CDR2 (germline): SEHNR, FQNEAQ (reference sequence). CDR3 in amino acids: CASSSNRFGRDNEQYF. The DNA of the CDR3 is TGTGCCAGCAGCTCCAATAGGTTCGGGAGAGATAACGAGCAGTACTTC. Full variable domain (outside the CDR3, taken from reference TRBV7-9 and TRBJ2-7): DTGVSQNPRHKITKRGQNVTFRCDPISEHNRLYWYRQTLGQGPEFLTYFQNEAQLEKSRLLSDRFSAERPKGSFSTLEIQRTEQGDSAMYLCASSSNRFGRDNEQYFGPGTRLTVT.

This CDR3 reads CASSPGLALQETQYF. DNA of the CDR3: TGTGCCAGCAGCCCCGGACTAGCGCTTCAAGAGACCCAGTACTTC. The rearrangement uses TRBV6-6 and TRBJ2-5; 9 bases align to TRBD2. The CDR3 is 15 amino acids. The ends lost 6 bases at V and 2 bases at J; junction bases unmatched: 7. From germline, CDR1 is MNHNY and CDR2 SVGAGI (reference sequence).

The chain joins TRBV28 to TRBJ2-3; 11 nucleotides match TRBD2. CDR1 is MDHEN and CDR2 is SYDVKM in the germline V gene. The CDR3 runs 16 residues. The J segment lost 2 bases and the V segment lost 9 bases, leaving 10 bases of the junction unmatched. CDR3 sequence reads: CASMVLAGGSTDTQYF. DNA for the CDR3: TGTGCCAGTATGGTCTTAGCGGGAGGGTCCACAGATACGCAGTATTTT.

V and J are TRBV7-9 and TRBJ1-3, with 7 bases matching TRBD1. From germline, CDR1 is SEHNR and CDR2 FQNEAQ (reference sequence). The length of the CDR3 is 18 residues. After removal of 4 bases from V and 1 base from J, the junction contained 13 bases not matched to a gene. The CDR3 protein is CASSSHHQGGISGNTIYF. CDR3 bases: TGTGCCAGCAGCTCACACCACCAGGGGGGGATTTCTGGAAACACCATATATTTT.

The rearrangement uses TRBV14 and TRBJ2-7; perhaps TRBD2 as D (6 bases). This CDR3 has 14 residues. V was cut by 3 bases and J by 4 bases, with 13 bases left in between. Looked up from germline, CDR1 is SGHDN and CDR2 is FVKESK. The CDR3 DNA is TGTGCCAGCAGCCATCCGGGACTCTCTTACGAGCAGTACTTC. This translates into CASSHPGLSYEQYF.

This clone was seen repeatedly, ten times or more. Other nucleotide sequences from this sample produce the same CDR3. CDR3 region: CASSLGQGSQPQHF. In nucleotides, the CDR3 is TGTGCCAGCAGCCTCGGACAGGGCTCTCAGCCCCAGCATTTT. V usage is TRBV6-5 and J usage is TRBJ1-5, with 8 nucleotides matching TRBD1. Germline lookup yields CDR1 MNHEY and CDR2 SVGAGI. J was trimmed by 6 bases and V by 6 bases; bases with no gene match: 7. CDR3 length equals 14 residues.

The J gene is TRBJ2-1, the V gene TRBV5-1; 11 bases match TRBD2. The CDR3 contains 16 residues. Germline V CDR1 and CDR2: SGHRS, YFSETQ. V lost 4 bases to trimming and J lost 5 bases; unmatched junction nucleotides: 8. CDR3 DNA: TGCGCCAGCAGCCTGGGGACTAGCGGTACCAACAATGAGCAGTTCTTC. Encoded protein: CASSLGTSGTNNEQFF.

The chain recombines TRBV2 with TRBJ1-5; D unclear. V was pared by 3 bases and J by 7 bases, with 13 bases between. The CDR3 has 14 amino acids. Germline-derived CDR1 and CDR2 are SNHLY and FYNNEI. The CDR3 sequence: CASSDSGARQPQHF. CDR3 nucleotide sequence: TGTGCCAGCAGTGATAGTGGCGCGCGGCAGCCCCAGCATTTT.

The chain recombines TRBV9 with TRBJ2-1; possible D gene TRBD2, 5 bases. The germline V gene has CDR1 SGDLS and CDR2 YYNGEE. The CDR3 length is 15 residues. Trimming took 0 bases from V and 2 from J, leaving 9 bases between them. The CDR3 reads CASSVEEGTYNEQFF. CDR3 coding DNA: TGTGCCAGCAGCGTAGAAGAGGGAACCTACAATGAGCAGTTCTTC.

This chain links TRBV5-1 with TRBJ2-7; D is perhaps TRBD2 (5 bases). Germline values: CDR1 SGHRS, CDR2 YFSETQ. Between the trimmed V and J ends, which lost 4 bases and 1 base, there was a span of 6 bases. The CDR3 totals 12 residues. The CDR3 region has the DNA TGCGCCAGCAGCAGCGGATCCTACGAGCAGTACTTC. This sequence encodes CASSSGSYEQYF. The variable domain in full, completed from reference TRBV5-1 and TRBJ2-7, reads KAGVTQTPRYLIKTRGQQVTLSCSPISGHRSVSWYQQTPGQGLQFLFEYFSETQRNKGNFPGRFSGRQFSNSRSEMNVSTLELGDSALYLCASSSGSYEQYFGPGTRLTVT.